This TCR beta chain was recovered during a study of T cells in Graves' hyperthyroidism and ophthalmopathy. Study as a whole: Any treatment followed the collection of peripheral blood at initial diagnosis.

Template material for amplifying TCR beta CDR3 regions consisted of RNA transcripts. In the first-round RT-PCR of the TCR CDR3, the HTBI primer set was used. TCRdb independently ran MiXCR on the multiplex PCR reads; one entry per CDR3 protein. The table has about 740,000 distinct CDR3 sequences, 14% seen once. Lactation, pregnancy, other autoimmune disease or uncontrolled infection excluded patients. Only one count was recorded for this clonotype. Germline lookup yields CDR1 MNHEY and CDR2 SMNVEV (reference sequence). The V and J ends lost 8 bases and 1 base, in that order; junction bases with no gene match: 5. CDR3 length equals 14 residues.

The chain carries TRBV27 and TRBJ2-4; 7 bases fit TRBD2. The sequence came from a woman younger than 30 with Graves' hyperthyroidism. Sequencing was performed on blood. CDR3 in amino acids: CASGTRGAKNIQYF. CDR3 bases: TGTGCCAGCGGAACGCGGGGGGCCAAAAACATTCAGTACTTC.